This entry describes one T cell receptor (beta chain). Sequenced by immunoSEQ multiplex PCR; TCRdb stores in-frame clones only, minus some. The table has around 250,000 clones, about four fifths seen once. These data are taken from a study of blood T cell repertoires in COVID-19. Study context: The United States, Italy and Spain were the sources of the acute and convalescent COVID-19 samples. PBMCs, B-cell-depleted T cells, or T cells were the source of the cDNA or gDNA that made up the material.

The sequence was obtained from a woman younger than 30 with acute or convalescent COVID-19. The specimen was peripheral blood.

CDR3 bases: TGTGCCAGTGCACCTCTAGCGTACGACTACGAGCAGTACTTC. This sequence encodes CASAPLAYDYEQYF. The chain links TRBV6-5 to TRBJ2-7, with D possibly matching TRBD2 (6 bases). Trimming left V 9 bases short and J 3 bases short, with 18 bases between. The CDR3 is 14 residues long. Germline V gene lookup returns CDR1 MNHEY and CDR2 SVGAGI.